This T cell receptor beta chain was identified during a study of cytomegalovirus exposure and HLA in healthy donors. Study observations and caveats: Beyond CMV serostatus, there was no information to go on about immune exposure. Earlier analysis found most TCR beta V segments productive about 87% or about 30% of the time. In vitro confirmation showed three CMV-associated chains to be CMV antigen specific.

A remark on this clone: Its antigen is unidentified.

The PCR ran on 60 Vbeta and 13 Jbeta primers. This table comes from immunoSEQ multiplex PCR, and its TCRdb copy is limited to in-frame clones, with some not included. The table has fewer than 200,000 clones, over 60% seen once. Each donor was healthy, and each was a bone marrow donor. CDR1 and CDR2 from the germline V gene are MNHNS and SASEGT. This CDR3 is built from 15 residues. The J segment lost 0 bases and the V segment lost 7 bases, leaving 9 bases of the junction unmatched. Sequencing was done on a sample of PBMCs. This receptor was identified in a female donor in good health and CMV-seronegative. The chain couples TRBV6-1 to TRBJ2-7, with TRBD2 matching over 7 bases. This CDR3 is CASNPLSSGSYEQYF. As DNA, the CDR3 is TGTGCCAGCAACCCCCTTTCTAGCGGCTCCTACGAGCAGTACTTC.